This T cell receptor (beta chain) was identified in a study of T cell responses to AZD1222 COVID-19 vaccine. Study results and caveats: At 160-218 and 743-854, vaccine-associated CD4 TCRs were dominant, and they spanned spike. Only five or six AZD1222 recipients were seropositive at baseline.

This clone has a single count. The antigen is unknown. Some clones are missing from TCRdb's copy, which holds only in-frame ones; the method was immunoSEQ multiplex PCR. The sample consists of roughly 70,000 clones, 83% of them appearing once. The sample consisted of peripheral blood, taken 28 days after the second AZD1222 dose. The TCR originated in an adult who received the AZD1222 COVID-19 vaccine.

This CDR3 is CASSLPGQINTIYF. The CDR3 DNA reads as TGTGCCAGCAGCCTCCCCGGGCAGATAAACACCATATATTTT. The rearrangement uses TRBV9 and TRBJ1-3; no clear D. V dropped 4 bases and J dropped 6 bases, with 14 bases sitting between them. Per the germline V gene, CDR1 is SGDLS and CDR2 is YYNGEE. This CDR3 has 14 amino acids. The full variable domain, rest sourced from reference TRBV9 and TRBJ1-3, is DSGVTQTPKHLITATGQRVTLRCSPRSGDLSVYWYQQSLDQGLQFLIQYYNGEERAKGNILERFSAQQFPDLHSELNLSSLELGDSALYFCASSLPGQINTIYFGEGSWLTVV.